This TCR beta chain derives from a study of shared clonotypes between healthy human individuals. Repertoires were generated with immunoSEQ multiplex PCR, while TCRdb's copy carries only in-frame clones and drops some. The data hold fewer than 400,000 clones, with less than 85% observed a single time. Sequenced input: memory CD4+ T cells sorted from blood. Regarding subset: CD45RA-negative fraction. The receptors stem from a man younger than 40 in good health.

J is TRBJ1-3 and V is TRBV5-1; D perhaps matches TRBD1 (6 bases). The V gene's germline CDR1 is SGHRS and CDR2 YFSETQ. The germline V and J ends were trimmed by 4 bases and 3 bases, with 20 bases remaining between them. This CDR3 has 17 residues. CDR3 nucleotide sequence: TGCGCCAGCAGCCCGGAAAGGGGGAGCTCTGGTGGAAACACCATATATTTT. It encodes CASSPERGSSGGNTIYF.